The T cell receptor beta chain described here comes from a study of CD8 T cells in Susac syndrome (dated by TCRdb to the late 2010s). About the study as a whole: Whether CD8+ T cell activation and differentiation in Susac syndrome was antigen driven was tested using repertoire sequencing.

Points the paper makes about the study in general: The TCR sequencing and HLA analysis was acknowledged to have included a relatively small number of individuals.

RNA was extracted using the RNeasy kit, and about 0.45 to 1 ug of the RNA was reverse transcribed with random hexamers. The immunoSEQ multiplex PCR assay, covering 54 Vbeta and 13 Jbeta segments, was used to amplify TCR beta CDR3 regions. To correct PCR amplification bias, a synthetic template baseline was used for both primer optimization and computational correction. The authors' analysis ran thus. Only productive sequences were kept, with reads annotated to V, D and J genes according to IMGT and analyzed in immunoSEQ Analyzer. Clonality was calculated as one minus the Shannon entropy normalized by log2 of the number of productive unique sequences. Public and private clones were assessed among the 100 most prevalent clones of each patient and control. A clone was defined as Susac-specific if it was absent from the healthy and MS cohorts, from roughly 1,000 published viral clones and from other ImmuneACCESS disease sequences. Starting from the raw public reads, TCRdb applied fastp trimming at Q25, assembled clones with MiXCR and retained in-frame beta chains. Merged by CDR3 protein, the rows form single entries marked with the most common genes and DNA. Clone size and V and J calls follow TCRdb, not the original study. This sample comprises approximately 190,000 distinct CDR3 sequences, approximately 93% of them detected only once. The ten largest clones take up 0.1% of the sample.

High-throughput TCR beta sequencing profiled peripheral blood CD8+ and CD4+ T cells from healthy donors, Susac syndrome patients and multiple sclerosis patients. The healthy donors served as controls matched for age and sex. Bulk CD8+ and CD4+ T cells were purified magnetically by negative isolation, whereas CD8+ TEMRA cells were enriched by FACS. Blood was collected in EDTA tubes and processed within 24 hours, with PBMCs isolated through density gradient centrifugation. PBMCs destined for TCR sequencing were cryopreserved in liquid nitrogen and later thawed in a 37 °C water bath. Purity of sorted or isolated CD4+, CD8+ and CD8+ TEMRA cells was at least 90%. Comments on this clonotype: Its binding antigen is unknown. No much larger clonotype is one base removed from it; base qualities were not supplied.

This clonotype was sampled from a human donor in good health. What was sequenced was CD4+ T cells from PBMCs.

The DNA sequence reads TGCGCCAGCAGCCAGCCAAGCGTGGAGACCCAGTACTTC. This gives the protein CASSQPSVETQYF. The chain uses TRBV5-1 and TRBJ2-5, with an unclear D gene assignment. CDR1 SGHRS and CDR2 YFSETQ are derived from the germline V gene. The V and J ends are trimmed by 4 bases and 5 bases, leaving 12 bases between them. Its CDR3 holds 13 amino acids, cysteine through phenylalanine. Only the CDR3 DNA stays, 39 bases, in frame from base 1.